Listed below are T cell receptor beta chains from one sample, sequenced in a study of T-cell reconstitution after alpha-beta-depleted transplantation in children. TCRdb reprocessed the PCR reads with MiXCR, giving one entry per CDR3 protein. Of 600,000 to 700,000 distinct CDR3 sequences in the sample, roughly 14% were seen once. The specimen comprised PBMCs, sampled before TCRalphabeta/CD19-depleted stem cell transplant. These receptors were obtained from a girl aged 2 to 10 with congenital amegakaryocytic thrombocytopenia, due to receive a stem cell transplant. CDR3s include the opening cysteine and the closing phenylalanine or tryptophan. A D gene is named only where the DNA matches it firmly. The listing skips clone size in some rows; elsewhere it reads once, few, many or a size class.

j_call clone_size v_call d_call cdr3_nt cdr3_aa
TRBJ1-2 NA TRBV7-8 NA TGTGCCAGCAGCCTTGTTTCTGGGCAGAATGGCTACACCTTC CASSLVSGQNGYTF
TRBJ2-1 many TRBV3-1 NA TGTGCCAGCAGCCCTGGATCGAGGGCTCTGCGAGACAATGAGCAGTTCTTC CASSPGSRALRDNEQFF
TRBJ2-7 many TRBV20-1 NA TGCAGTGCCAACCGCCTGCCAGAACAGAGAACCTACGAGCAGTACTTC CSANRLPEQRTYEQYF
TRBJ1-1 many TRBV27 NA TGTGCCAGCAGTTTAAACGGGGTCTGGAACACTGAAGCTTTCTTT CASSLNGVWNTEAFF
TRBJ2-7 many TRBV10-2 TRBD2 TGCGCCACTAGCGGTTCAGCGGGATTCGCCTACGAGCAGTACTTC CATSGSAGFAYEQYF
TRBJ2-5 many TRBV29-1 NA TGCAGCGCCACAGCCAGGGGACAAGAGACCCAGTACTTC CSATARGQETQYF
TRBJ2-3 NA TRBV20-1 TRBD2 TGCAGTGCTAGTCCTAGCGGGAGCGGTACGCAGTATTTT CSASPSGSGTQYF
TRBJ2-7 NA TRBV20-1 TRBD2 TGCAGTGCTCTCAACCTTGCTAGCGGGAGTTCCTACGAGCAGTACTTC CSALNLASGSSYEQYF
TRBJ2-5 many TRBV10-3 NA TGTGCCATCAGAGAAAGAGGGTTAGAGACCCAGTACTTC CAIRERGLETQYF
TRBJ1-1 few TRBV20-1 NA TGCAGTGCTAGTGTCGGGAGATCACCGAACACTGAAGCTTTCTTT CSASVGRSPNTEAFF
TRBJ2-7 many TRBV14 TRBD2 TGTGCCAGCAGCGTTGCTAGCGGGAGGATGTACGAGCAGTACTTC CASSVASGRMYEQYF